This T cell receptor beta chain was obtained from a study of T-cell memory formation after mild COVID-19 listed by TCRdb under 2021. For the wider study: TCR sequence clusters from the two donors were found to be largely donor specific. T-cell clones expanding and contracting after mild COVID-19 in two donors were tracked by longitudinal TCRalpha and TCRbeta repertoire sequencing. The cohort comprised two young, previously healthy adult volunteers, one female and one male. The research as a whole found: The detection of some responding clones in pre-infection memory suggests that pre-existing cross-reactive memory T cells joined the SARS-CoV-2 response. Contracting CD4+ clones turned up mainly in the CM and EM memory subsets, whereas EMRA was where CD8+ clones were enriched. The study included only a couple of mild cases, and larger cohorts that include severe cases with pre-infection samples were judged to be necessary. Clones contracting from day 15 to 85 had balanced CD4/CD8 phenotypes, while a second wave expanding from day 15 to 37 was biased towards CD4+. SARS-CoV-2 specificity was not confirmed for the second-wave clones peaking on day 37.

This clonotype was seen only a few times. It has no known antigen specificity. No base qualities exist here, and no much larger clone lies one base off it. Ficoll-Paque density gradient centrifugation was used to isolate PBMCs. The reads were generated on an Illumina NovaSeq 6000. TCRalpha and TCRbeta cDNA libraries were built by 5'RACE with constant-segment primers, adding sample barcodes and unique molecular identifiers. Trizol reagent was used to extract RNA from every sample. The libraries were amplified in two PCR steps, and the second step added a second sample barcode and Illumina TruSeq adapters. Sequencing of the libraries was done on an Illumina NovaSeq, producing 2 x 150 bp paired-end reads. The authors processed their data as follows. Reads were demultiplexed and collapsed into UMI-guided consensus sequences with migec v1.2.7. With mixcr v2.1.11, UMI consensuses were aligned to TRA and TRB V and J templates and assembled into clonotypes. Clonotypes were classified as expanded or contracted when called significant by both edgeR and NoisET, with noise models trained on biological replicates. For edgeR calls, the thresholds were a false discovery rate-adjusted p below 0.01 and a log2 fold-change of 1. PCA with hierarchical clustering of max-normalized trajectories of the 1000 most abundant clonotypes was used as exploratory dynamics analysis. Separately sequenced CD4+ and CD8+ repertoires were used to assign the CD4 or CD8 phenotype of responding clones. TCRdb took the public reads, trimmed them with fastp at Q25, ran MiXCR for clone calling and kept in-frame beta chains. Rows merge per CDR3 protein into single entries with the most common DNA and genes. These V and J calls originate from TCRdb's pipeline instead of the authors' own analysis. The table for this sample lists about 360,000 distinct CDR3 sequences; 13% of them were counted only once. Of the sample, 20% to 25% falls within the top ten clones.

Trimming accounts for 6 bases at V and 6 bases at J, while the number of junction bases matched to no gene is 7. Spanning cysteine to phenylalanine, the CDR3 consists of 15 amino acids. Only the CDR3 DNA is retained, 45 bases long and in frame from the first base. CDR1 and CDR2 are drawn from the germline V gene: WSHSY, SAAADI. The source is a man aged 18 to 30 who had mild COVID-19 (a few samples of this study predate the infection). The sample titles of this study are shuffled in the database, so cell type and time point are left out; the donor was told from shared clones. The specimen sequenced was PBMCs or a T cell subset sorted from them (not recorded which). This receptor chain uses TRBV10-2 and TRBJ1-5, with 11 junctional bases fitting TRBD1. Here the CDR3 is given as CASRDRGRAGQPQHF. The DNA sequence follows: TGCGCCAGCAGGGACAGGGGGCGAGCTGGTCAGCCCCAGCATTTT.